A selection of T cell receptor beta chains follows, all from one sample in a study of technical replicates of blood from several donors. The repertoire was sequenced with immunoSEQ multiplex PCR; TCRdb's copy has only in-frame clones and lacks some. The sample records about 57,000 clones, around 87% being singletons. The sample comprised PBMCs. The receptor source for this set is a human donor in good health. Some clones in this sample may be carry-over from other donors' samples. CDR3s include the opening cysteine and the closing phenylalanine or tryptophan. Each record gives: J gene, D gene, clone size, V gene, CDR3 protein, CDR3 DNA. D genes are given only for firm matches. Clone size is shown for a subset of rows, as once, few, many or a class of expanded clone.

>TRBJ1-2|TRBD1|-|TRBV6-1
CASSATGGSYGYTF
TGTGCCAGCAGTGCGACAGGGGGTTCCTATGGCTACACCTTC
>TRBJ2-5|-|-|TRBV14
CASSQGIGGLETQYF
TGTGCCAGCAGCCAAGGGATTGGCGGTCTCGAGACCCAGTACTTC
>TRBJ2-7|-|-|TRBV6-1
CASSSGTYEQYF
TGTGCCAGCAGTTCAGGGACATACGAGCAGTACTTC
>TRBJ1-6|TRBD1|-|TRBV7-9
CASSLSWDSNSPLHF
TGTGCCAGCAGCTTATCCTGGGACAGTAATTCACCCCTCCACTTT
>TRBJ2-2|-|-|TRBV5-1
CASSLVTGVTGELFF
TGCGCCAGCAGCTTGGTTACAGGCGTCACCGGGGAGCTGTTTTTT
>TRBJ2-7|-|few|TRBV7-2
CASSLVGQWALEQYF
TGTGCCAGCAGCTTAGTGGGTCAGTGGGCCCTCGAGCAGTACTTC
>TRBJ1-5|TRBD1|-|TRBV30
CAGQGFQPQHF
TGTGCCGGACAGGGATTTCAGCCCCAGCATTTT
>TRBJ1-5|TRBD1|once|TRBV2
CASRLGQELNQPQHF
TGTGCCAGCAGGCTGGGACAGGAGCTCAATCAGCCCCAGCATTTT
>TRBJ1-1|-|-|TRBV7-9
CASGIGGTEAFF
TGTGCCAGCGGTATCGGGGGCACTGAAGCTTTCTTT
>TRBJ1-1|TRBD1|-|TRBV19
CASISTGQNTEAFF
TGTGCCAGTATTTCGACAGGGCAGAACACTGAAGCTTTCTTT
>TRBJ1-1|TRBD1|-|TRBV2
CASNTGTEFLNTEAFF
TGTGCCAGCAATACCGGGACAGAATTTCTGAACACTGAAGCTTTCTTT
>TRBJ1-2|TRBD1|once|TRBV30
CARDRRGLSSGYTF
TGTGCCCGAGATCGCAGGGGGCTTTCGAGTGGCTACACCTTC
>TRBJ1-1|-|-|TRBV9
CASSVGTANTEAFF
TGTGCCAGCAGCGTAGGGACAGCCAACACTGAAGCTTTCTTT
>TRBJ1-6|TRBD1|-|TRBV27
CASSVGQMNSPLHF
TGTGCCAGCAGTGTGGGACAGATGAATTCACCCCTCCACTTT
>TRBJ1-5|-|-|TRBV6-1
CASTEMGGYQPQHF
TGTGCCAGCACAGAAATGGGAGGGTATCAGCCCCAGCATTTT
>TRBJ2-3|-|-|TRBV7-9
CASSSGRLQIGTSTDTQYF
TGTGCCAGCAGCTCGGGGAGATTACAAATTGGGACTAGCACAGATACGCAGTATTTT
>TRBJ2-3|TRBD2|-|TRBV5-1
CASSLGHAGGPRNTQYF
TGCGCCAGCAGCTTGGGTCACGCGGGGGGACCCAGGAATACGCAGTATTTT
>TRBJ1-2|-|-|TRBV5-4
CASSQDSAYGYTF
TGTGCCAGCAGCCAGGACAGCGCCTATGGCTACACCTTC
>TRBJ2-4|-|-|TRBV18
CASSPPRTGRDLAKNIQYF
TGTGCCAGCTCACCACCTCGGACAGGGAGGGACTTAGCCAAAAACATTCAGTACTTC
>TRBJ2-7|TRBD2|-|TRBV7-8
CASSVRRGRTYEQYF
TGTGCCAGCAGCGTCCGTCGCGGGAGGACCTACGAGCAGTACTTC
>TRBJ1-1|TRBD1|-|TRBV5-6
CASSAQTGVGTEAFF
TGTGCCAGCAGCGCACAAACAGGGGTGGGGACTGAAGCTTTCTTT
>TRBJ2-3|TRBD2|-|TRBV9
CASSVEEGTSGGARDTQYF
TGTGCCAGCAGCGTAGAGGAGGGGACTAGCGGGGGGGCGCGGGATACGCAGTATTTT
>TRBJ2-1|TRBD2|-|TRBV4-2
CASSLRMGEGSYNEQFF
TGTGCCAGCAGCCTTAGAATGGGGGAGGGCTCCTACAATGAGCAGTTCTTC
>TRBJ2-7|-|-|TRBV9
CASSVLVPTYEQYF
TGTGCCAGCAGCGTACTAGTCCCAACCTACGAGCAGTACTTC
>TRBJ1-1|-|-|TRBV9
CASSVEWTWDTEAFF
TGTGCCAGCAGCGTAGAGTGGACTTGGGACACTGAAGCTTTCTTT
>TRBJ1-1|-|-|TRBV6-5
CASSPRTLRRGEAFF
TGTGCCAGCAGTCCCCGGACCTTGCGAAGGGGCGAAGCTTTCTTT
>TRBJ1-5|TRBD1|once|TRBV30
CAWSVPDRVNQPQHF
TGTGCCTGGAGTGTACCGGACAGGGTCAATCAGCCCCAGCATTTT
>TRBJ2-7|TRBD2|-|TRBV4-1
CASSPNILGRDSYEQYF
TGCGCCAGCAGCCCAAACATTCTCGGGAGGGACTCCTACGAGCAGTACTTC
>TRBJ2-5|-|-|TRBV5-1
CASSLGGTQETQYF
TGCGCCAGCAGCCTGGGGGGGACACAAGAGACCCAGTACTTC
>TRBJ1-5|-|-|TRBV7-2
CASSPRQADSNQPQHF
TGTGCCAGCAGCCCCAGACAGGCGGATAGCAATCAGCCCCAGCATTTT
>TRBJ2-7|TRBD1|-|TRBV7-8
CASRQGQASRQYF
TGTGCCAGCAGGCAGGGACAGGCATCTCGGCAATACTTC
>TRBJ1-2|TRBD1|many|TRBV6-1
CASSSLGTGAYGYTF
TGTGCCAGCAGTTCCTTGGGGACAGGGGCCTATGGCTACACCTTC
>TRBJ2-1|-|-|TRBV27
CASSLSRDSTNEQFF
TGTGCCAGCAGTTTATCGAGAGACTCCACCAATGAGCAGTTCTTC
>TRBJ2-5|TRBD1|-|TRBV7-2
CASSLTGQGETQYF
TGTGCCAGCAGCTTAACGGGACAGGGGGAGACCCAGTACTTC
>TRBJ2-3|TRBD2|-|TRBV7-9
CASSRTSGNSDTQYF
TGTGCCAGCAGCCGGACTAGCGGGAATTCAGATACGCAGTATTTT
>TRBJ2-2|TRBD2|-|TRBV4-3
CASQTRSSGRMETGELFF
TGCGCCAGCCAAACACGATCTAGCGGGAGGATGGAAACCGGGGAGCTGTTTTTT
>TRBJ1-2|-|-|TRBV6-5
CASSYRGSSYGYTF
TGTGCCAGCAGTTACAGGGGTAGTTCCTATGGCTACACCTTC
>TRBJ2-3|-|-|TRBV7-3
CASSAGYTDTQYF
TGTGCCAGCAGCGCGGGATACACAGATACGCAGTATTTT
>TRBJ1-3|TRBD1|-|TRBV7-2
CASSPYRGSGNTIYF
TGTGCCAGCAGCCCTTACAGGGGCTCTGGAAACACCATATATTTT
>TRBJ2-7|-|few|TRBV5-4
CASSLDWGGEQYF
TGTGCCAGCAGCCTGGACTGGGGCGGCGAGCAGTACTTC